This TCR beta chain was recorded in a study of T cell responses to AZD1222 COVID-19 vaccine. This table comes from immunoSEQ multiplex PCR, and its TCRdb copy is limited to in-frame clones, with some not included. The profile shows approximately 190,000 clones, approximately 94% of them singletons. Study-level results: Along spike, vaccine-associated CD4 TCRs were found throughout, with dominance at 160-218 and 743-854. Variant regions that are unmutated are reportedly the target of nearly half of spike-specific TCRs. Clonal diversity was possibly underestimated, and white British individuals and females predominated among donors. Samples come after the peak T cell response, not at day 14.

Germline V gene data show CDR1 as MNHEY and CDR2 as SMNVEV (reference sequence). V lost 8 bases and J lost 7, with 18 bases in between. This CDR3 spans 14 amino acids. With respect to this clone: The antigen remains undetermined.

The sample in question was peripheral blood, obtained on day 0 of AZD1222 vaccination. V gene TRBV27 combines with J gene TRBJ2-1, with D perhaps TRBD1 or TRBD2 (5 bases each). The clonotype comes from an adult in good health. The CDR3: CASGAGAPGNEQFF. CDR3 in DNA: TGTGCCAGCGGGGCGGGCGCCCCGGGGAATGAGCAGTTCTTC.